This TCR beta chain is drawn from a study of T cells in Graves' hyperthyroidism and ophthalmopathy. The study excluded patients with uncontrolled infection, other autoimmune disease, pregnancy or lactation. In germline, CDR1 is WSHSY, CDR2 SAAADI. Germline trimming cut 4 bases from V and 1 base from J; bases unmatched to any gene: 3. This CDR3 is 14 amino acids long. Only a few counts were recorded for this clonotype. TCR beta CDR3 regions were amplified from RNA transcripts. The primer set for the first-round RT-PCR of the TCR CDR3 was HTBI. TCRdb reprocessed the multiplex PCR reads with MiXCR, giving one entry per CDR3 protein. The repertoire consists of fewer than 450,000 distinct CDR3 sequences, with over 12% occurring once and the leading ten covering about 21%.

The V gene is TRBV10-2, the J gene TRBJ2-7, with TRBD1 identical over 8 bases. The sequenced material came from blood. This receptor was taken from a woman aged 55-69 years with Graves' ophthalmopathy. CDR3 amino acids: CASSGQGSSYEQYF. The CDR3 DNA is TGCGCCAGCAGTGGACAGGGGTCTTCCTACGAGCAGTACTTC.